This TCR beta chain was retrieved from a study of Ad26.COV2.S vaccination and SARS-CoV-2 variants (TCRdb year 2021). At the level of the whole study: Vaccine-arm donors came from COV1001, a multicentre, randomized, double-blind, placebo-controlled phase I-IIa trial of Ad26.COV2.S in healthy adults. Ad26.COV2.S was administered intramuscularly at 5 x 10^10 or 1 x 10^11 viral particles, either as a single shot or as two shots given 56 days apart. The specificity and breadth of SARS-CoV-2-reactive T cell receptors after Ad26.COV2.S vaccination were assessed by TCRbeta repertoire sequencing. A total of roughly 32 samples were included in the TCR-sequenced set, comprising some 20 Ad26.COV2.S vaccine recipients, 5 placebo recipients and 8 SARS-CoV-2 convalescent individuals. Trial participants were randomized into five groups of five: low-dose or high-dose Ad26.COV2.S given once or twice, or placebo on both occasions. Throughout the experiments and outcome assessment, investigators stayed blinded to trial group allocation. What the study reported, not specific to this receptor: Compared with placebo recipients, Ad26.COV2.S recipients showed higher spike-specific TCR breadth (P = 0.0014). Comparable non-spike TCR breadth was observed between vaccine and placebo recipients, consistent with only spike being contained in the vaccine. The study lacked the statistical power to compare responses across vaccine doses or regimens. Substantial breadth of spike-specific CD8+ and CD4+ T cell responses was reported after vaccination. The authors noted that total T cell responses may have been underestimated by the TCR breadth and depth analyses.

About this clone itself: Its specific antigen is unknown. No much larger clonotype is one base removed from it; base qualities were not supplied.

The germline ends are 10 bases apart after V is trimmed by 3 bases and J by 2 bases. CDR1 and CDR2, per the germline V gene, are LGHNT and FRNRAP. Taken from cysteine to phenylalanine, the CDR3 has 14 residues. The CDR3 DNA has 42 bases and is translated from base 1. TCRbeta CDR3 regions were sequenced with the immunoSEQ Assay. After extraction, genomic DNA underwent amplification by bias-controlled multiplex PCR, followed by high-throughput sequencing. Per the source publication's procedure: To quantify the absolute abundance of every unique TCRbeta CDR3 region, sequences were collapsed and filtered. T cell fraction was estimated by normalizing TCRbeta template counts to usable DNA, which was measured by amplifying reference genes present in all nucleated cells. Repertoire TCRs were annotated as SARS-CoV-2-specific when V gene, CDR3 amino acid sequence and J gene were exactly matched to a known reactive TCR set. The reference SARS-CoV-2 TCR set was obtained from MIRA and was filtered for enrichment in COVID-19-positive ImmuneCODE repertoires, whereby public or cross-reactive TCRs were removed. Drawing on the MIRA antigens, annotated TCRs were analysed further at the level of specific ORF or position within ORF. Breadth was defined as annotated unique rearrangements over total unique productive rearrangements; depth was the summed frequency of those rearrangements. TCR breadth was compared between groups using two-sided Wilcoxon rank-sum tests. Not all clones reach the TCRdb copy of this immuneACCESS table, which keeps in-frame sequences only. Checked studies attribute under half of the gap to unresolved V genes and leave the rest unexplained. The DNA gave D and trimming, while V, J and clone size come from that table. The sample records hundreds of thousands of clones, about 85% of which are singletons. Clones ranked in the top ten supply 6.4% of the sample.

Sample treatment or condition, as interpreted from the label and publication: some 20 received Ad26.COV2.S at low or high dose, single or two shots; roughly five received placebo; per-sample allocation not given. Repertoires of vaccine and placebo recipients were sequenced from samples taken on day 63 after the first injection. In Cohort 1b, about 27 adults aged 18-55 years were enrolled at a single site in Boston, USA, between 29 July and 7 August 2020. Ad26.COV2.S was a replication-incompetent adenovirus type 26 vector expressing a prefusion-stabilized SARS-CoV-2 spike protein from the original Wuhan strain.

The rearranged segments are TRBV12-5 and TRBJ1-1; the D gene is possibly TRBD1, with 5 bases matching. The clonotype was recovered from a person between 18 and 65 years old who received the Ad26.COV2.S COVID-19 vaccine or a placebo. This sample comprised peripheral blood, obtained in a trial of Ad26.COV2.S vaccine versus placebo. CDR3 loop: CASGFRQINTEAFF. The nucleotide sequence reads as follows: TGTGCTAGTGGTTTTAGACAGATCAACACTGAAGCTTTCTTT.